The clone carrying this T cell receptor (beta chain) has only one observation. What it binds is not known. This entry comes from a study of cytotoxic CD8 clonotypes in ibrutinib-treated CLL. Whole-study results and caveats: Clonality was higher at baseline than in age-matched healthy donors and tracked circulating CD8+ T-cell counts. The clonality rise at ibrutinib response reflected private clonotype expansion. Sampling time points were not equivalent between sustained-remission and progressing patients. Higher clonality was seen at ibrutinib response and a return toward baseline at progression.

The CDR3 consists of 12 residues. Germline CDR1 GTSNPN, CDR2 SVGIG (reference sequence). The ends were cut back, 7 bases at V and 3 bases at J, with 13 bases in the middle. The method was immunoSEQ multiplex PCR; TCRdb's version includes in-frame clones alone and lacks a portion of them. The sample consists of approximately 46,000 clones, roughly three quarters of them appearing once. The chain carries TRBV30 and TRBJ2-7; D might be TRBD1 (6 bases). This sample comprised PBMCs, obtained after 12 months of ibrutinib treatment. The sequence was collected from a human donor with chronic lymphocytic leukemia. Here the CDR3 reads CASTRGNYEQYF. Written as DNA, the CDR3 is TGTGCCTCTACCAGGGGTAACTACGAGCAGTACTTC. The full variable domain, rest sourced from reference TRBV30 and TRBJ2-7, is SQTIHQWPATLVQPVGSPLSLECTVEGTSNPNLYWYRQAAGRGLQLLFYSVGIGQISSEVPQNLSASRPQDRQFILSSKKLLLSDSGFYLCASTRGNYEQYFGPGTRLTVT.